The 10 T cell receptor beta chains below come from one sample, sequenced in a study of T cell repertoires in cytomegalovirus infection. These receptors have no known antigen. TCRdb used MiXCR to reprocess the reads, holding one entry per CDR3 protein. The table has 250,000 to 300,000 distinct CDR3 sequences, roughly 21% seen once. The sample in question was cultured PBMCs, obtained from culture after CMV antigen stimulation. These receptors all come from a human donor in good health (CMV status not recorded). Some clones in this sample may be carry-over from other donors' samples.

This clonotype was seen only a few times. The chain is built from TRBV28 and TRBJ2-4; no clear D gene. The CDR3 has 15 residues. Trimming cost V 6 bases and J 0 bases, with 12 bases left between them. Germline V gene sequence: CDR1 MDHEN, CDR2 SYDVKM. CDR3 protein: CASRGLDVAKNIQYF. As DNA, the CDR3 is TGTGCCAGCAGGGGCTTAGACGTAGCCAAAAACATTCAGTACTTC. Variable domain in full (rest from reference TRBV28 and TRBJ2-4): DVKVTQSSRYLVKRTGEKVFLECVQDMDHENMFWYRQDPGLGLRLIYFSYDVKMKEKGDIPEGYSVSREKKERFSLILESASTNQTSMYLCASRGLDVAKNIQYFGAGTRLSVL.

The CDR3 spells CASRSQHDEKLFF. DNA of the CDR3: TGTGCCAGCAGATCTCAGCATGATGAAAAACTGTTTTTT. The V call is TRBV6-1, the J call TRBJ1-4; no definite D call. The CDR3 has 13 residues. V lost 6 bases and J lost 6, with 11 bases in between. The germline gives CDR1 MNHNS, CDR2 SASEGT.

This clonotype was seen a handful of times. The chain combines TRBV11-2 with TRBJ1-3, with 9 bases identical to TRBD1. The V gene end was trimmed by 4 bases and the J gene end by 0 bases; junction bases not matched to a gene: 7. The germline V gene encodes CDR1 SGHAT and CDR2 FQNNGV. This CDR3 has 17 amino acids. The CDR3 loop is CASSSVGQGRSGNTIYF. CDR3 nucleotides: TGTGCCAGCAGCTCCGTGGGACAGGGACGCTCTGGAAACACCATATATTTT.

The chain has TRBV7-6 and TRBJ1-5; a possible D gene is TRBD1 (5 bases). The V end was cut by 1 base, the J end by 4 bases, with 11 bases between. The CDR3 totals 15 residues. The germline V gene encodes CDR1 SGHVS and CDR2 FNYEAQ. The CDR3 DNA reads TGTGCCAGCAGCTTAGTCGGCAGGGTAAATCAGCCCCAGCATTTT. This gives the protein CASSLVGRVNQPQHF.

This clonotype has just a few counts. The V and J genes are TRBV7-2 and TRBJ1-2; 9 bases agree with TRBD1. The CDR3 contains 14 residues. J lost 5 bases, V lost 4 bases, and 5 bases had no gene match. The germline V gene encodes CDR1 SGHTA and CDR2 FQGNSA. For the CDR3, the DNA is TGTGCCAGCAGCTCAGACAGGGGGGGATATGGCTACACCTTC. Residues: CASSSDRGGYGYTF.

The chain joins TRBV6-6 to TRBJ2-1; the D gene is possibly TRBD2 (6 bases). V dropped 6 bases and J dropped 7 bases, with 28 bases sitting between them. Germline assignment: CDR1 MNHNY and CDR2 SVGAGI (reference sequence). The CDR3 sequence is 18 residues long. In DNA, the CDR3 is TGTGCCAGCAGCTCCAGAGGAGGGCCCCCGGGGGTATGGAATGAGCAGTTCTTC. The encoded protein is CASSSRGGPPGVWNEQFF.

This clonotype was seen more than once but under ten times. V is TRBV12-3 or TRBV12-4 and J is TRBJ2-7; TRBD1 matches 7 bases. V lost 5 bases, J lost 1 base, and 5 bases stayed unmatched. The CDR3 is 14 residues long. The CDR3 here is CASSPGQASYEQYF. As DNA, the CDR3 is TGTGCCAGCAGTCCCGGACAGGCTTCCTACGAGCAGTACTTC.

Only a few counts were recorded for this clonotype. The chain has TRBV7-2 and TRBJ2-5; 10 bases map to TRBD2. CDR3 size: 16 residues. Germline CDR1 and CDR2: SGHTA and FQGNSA. V shed 1 base, J shed 7 bases, and the junction held 9 bases outside the gene matches. CDR3 sequence (DNA): TGTGCCAGCAGCTTAGGGTCTAGCGGGAGCTATGTGACCCAGTACTTC. This encodes CASSLGSSGSYVTQYF.

This clonotype came up many times. The V call is TRBV7-2, the J call TRBJ2-5, with no clear D. CDR3 length equals 12 residues. Germline V gene sequence: CDR1 SGHTA, CDR2 FQGNSA. The ends were cut back, 5 bases at V and 13 bases at J, with 17 bases in the middle. This chain's CDR3 is CASSRPMTATYF. CDR3 nucleotides: TGTGCCAGCAGCCGACCAATGACCGCAACGTACTTC. The whole variable domain, remainder taken from reference TRBV7-2 and TRBJ2-5, is GAGVSQSPSNKVTEKGKDVELRCDPISGHTALYWYRQSLGQGLEFLIYFQGNSAPDKSGLPSDRFSAERTGGSVSTLTIQRTQQEDSAVYLCASSRPMTATYFGPGTRLLVL.

This clonotype was recorded a few times. The gene calls are TRBV5-1 and TRBJ1-1, with 7 nucleotides matching TRBD1. Trimming cost V 0 bases and J 5 bases; bases outside gene matches: 7. CDR3 length: 15 residues. Germline CDR1 and CDR2: SGHRS and YFSETQ. This chain's CDR3 is CASSLGAVTGTEAFF. As DNA, the CDR3 is TGCGCCAGCAGCTTGGGGGCCGTGACAGGGACTGAAGCTTTCTTT.